The T cell receptor (beta chain) described here comes from a study of cytomegalovirus exposure and HLA in healthy donors. On the study more broadly: Of a few hundred genotyped donors, around 76% clustered with self-reported Caucasian donors. Study-wide results and caveats: Rare sequences made up most TCRs, while some public TCRs were found in many donors. There were a few CMV-associated chains whose specificity for CMV antigens was confirmed in vitro.

Trimming left V 5 bases short and J 0 bases short, with 12 bases between. The CDR3 loop spans 15 amino acids. Per germline, CDR1 SGHTA and CDR2 FQGTGA. Notes on this clone: Its antigen is unidentified.

The PCR made use of 60 Vbeta and 13 Jbeta primers. This table comes from immunoSEQ multiplex PCR, and its TCRdb copy is limited to in-frame clones, with some not included. The sample carries 95,000 to 110,000 clones, 82% recorded once. The sequenced sample was PBMCs. This chain joins TRBV7-3 and TRBJ2-3, with TRBD1 as a possible D gene (6 bases). The TCR was taken from a man aged 30-40 years in good health and CMV-seropositive. CDR3 DNA sequence: TGTGCCAGCAGCCCCGACAGGTCTAGCACAGATACGCAGTATTTT. Its translation is CASSPDRSSTDTQYF.